This T cell receptor beta chain is from a study of early T cells in non-severe SARS-CoV-2 infection. Study information: Sequencing targeted bulk RNA from unsorted whole blood, leaving chains unpaired.

Per the germline V gene, CDR1 is SNHLY and CDR2 is FYNNEI. V was trimmed by 6 bases and J by 1 base, leaving 15 bases between them. The CDR3 runs to 15 residues. Findings and caveats of the study: Private and CD4 specificities were missed by VDJdb matching, skewed to anti-spike CD8.

About this clonotype itself: What it recognizes is unknown.

Attachment of unique molecular identifiers was made to individual cDNA molecules. TCRdb independently ran MiXCR on the 5' RACE reads; one entry per CDR3 protein. Here the sample spans 100,000 to 120,000 distinct CDR3 sequences, about 12% being singletons. The sample comprised whole blood. The gene calls are TRBV2 and TRBJ1-1, with a possible D match to TRBD1 (5 bases). This TCR came from an adult who was a healthcare worker with PCR-confirmed SARS-CoV-2 infection or an uninfected control (not recorded which). CDR3 sequence reads: CASSSRAGTNTEAFF. CDR3 DNA sequence: TGTGCCAGCAGCTCCAGGGCAGGGACGAACACTGAAGCTTTCTTT.